One sample yielded the 18 T cell receptor beta chains listed below, sequenced in a study of human T cells and chemical hapten exposure. MiXCR, run by TCRdb on the RACE reads, gives a single entry per CDR3 protein. The sample consists of about 290,000 distinct CDR3 sequences, approximately 8% of them appearing once. Stated time point: pre-sensitization, week 0. The treatment is: therapeutic diphenylcyclopropenone sensitization with weekly scalp DPC. Sequences were derived from whole blood, sampled in connection with sensitization to the hapten diphenylcyclopropenone (DPC). All receptors come from a man aged 18 to 29 with alopecia areata. Some clones in this sample may be carry-over from other donors' samples.

This clonotype was observed many times. The rearrangement uses TRBV7-2 and TRBJ1-2; 10 nucleotides agree with TRBD1. Germline CDR1 and CDR2: SGHTA and FQGNSA. There are 15 residues in the CDR3. V was clipped by 3 bases and J by 6 bases; unmatched bases: 7. The CDR3 bases are TGTGCCAGCAGCTTCAACCGGGACAGGGGTCATGGCTACACCTTC. As protein: CASSFNRDRGHGYTF.

The sample holds many counts of this clonotype. The V gene is TRBV20-1, the J gene TRBJ2-3; D not certain. The V end was cut by 1 base, the J end by 0 bases, with 8 bases between. In germline, CDR1 is DFQATT, CDR2 SNEGSKA (reference sequence). The CDR3 is 14 residues long. The CDR3 protein is CSARVAASTDTQYF. As DNA, the CDR3 is TGCAGTGCTAGAGTGGCGGCTAGCACAGATACGCAGTATTTT.

The V gene is TRBV6-5, the J gene TRBJ1-2; D ambiguous. Between the trimmed V and J ends, which lost 6 bases and 0 bases, there was a span of 8 bases. Germline assignment: CDR1 MNHEY and CDR2 SVGAGI. There are 13 residues in the CDR3. The CDR3 DNA reads TGTGCCAGCAGCCTCATTCCTAACTATGGCTACACCTTC. Protein product: CASSLIPNYGYTF.

In its sample, this clonotype was seen a few times. The chain carries TRBV12-3 or TRBV12-4 and TRBJ2-3, with 9 bases matching TRBD1. Trimming at V came to 6 bases and at J to 2 bases, leaving 3 bases not matched to a gene. The CDR3 is 14 residues long. The CDR3 DNA follows: TGTGCCAGCAGACAGGGGGCTATCACAGATACGCAGTATTTT. Protein: CASRQGAITDTQYF.

The J gene is TRBJ1-6, the V gene TRBV6-5; D is perhaps TRBD1 (5 bases). Germline V lookup: CDR1 MNHEY, CDR2 SVGAGI. CDR3 length: 15 residues. With 2 bases removed from V and 9 bases from J, the gap between germline ends came to 14 bases. The DNA for the CDR3 is TGTGCCAGCAGTTACAGGGCAGGGTTTGGTTCACCCCTCCACTTT. This sequence encodes CASSYRAGFGSPLHF.

The chain links TRBV7-2 to TRBJ2-3, with TRBD2 matching 13 bases. The germline CDR1 and CDR2 sequences are SGHTA and FQGNSA. Losses at the gene ends were 0 bases for V and 3 bases for J; bases not matched to a gene: 3. CDR3 length: 17 amino acids. CDR3 amino acids: CASSLAGTSGVTDTQYF. The CDR3, as DNA: TGTGCCAGCAGCTTAGCAGGGACTAGCGGGGTGACAGATACGCAGTATTTT.

This clonotype showed up just a few times. The chain couples TRBV5-1 to TRBJ1-2, with 8 bases aligning to TRBD1. Germline values: CDR1 SGHRS, CDR2 YFSETQ. J was trimmed by 7 bases and V by 2 bases; bases with no gene match: 4. The CDR3 has 13 amino acids. In DNA, the CDR3 is TGCGCCAGCAGCTTATCAGGGGGCTTTGGCTACACCTTC. Its translation is CASSLSGGFGYTF.

This clonotype was counted at least ten times. The genes are TRBV6-1 and TRBJ1-1, with D unresolved. Germline assignment: CDR1 MNHNS and CDR2 SASEGT. The V gene lost 7 bases and the J gene lost 3 bases, with 12 bases spanning the gap. The CDR3 spans 13 residues. The CDR3 region has the DNA TGTGCCAGCACGAAAGGGCTGTACACTGAAGCTTTCTTT. Translation gives CASTKGLYTEAFF.

The V and J genes are TRBV4-3 and TRBJ2-2; D is undetermined. Germline V gene data show CDR1 as LGHNA and CDR2 as YSLEER. The V and J ends lost 0 bases and 2 bases respectively, with 4 bases between them. This CDR3 comprises 14 residues. The CDR3 spells CASSQEPNTGELFF. The DNA for the CDR3 is TGCGCCAGCAGCCAAGAGCCCAACACCGGGGAGCTGTTTTTT.

This clonotype was detected only a few times. The chain joins TRBV20-1 to TRBJ1-2, with TRBD1 as a possible D gene (5 bases). Germline CDR1 and CDR2: DFQATT and SNEGSKA (reference sequence). This CDR3 has 14 residues. Deletions cut 4 bases from V and 0 bases from J, with 12 bases between. The CDR3 coding sequence is TGCAGTGCTACTCCAGGGTTAGCTAACTATGGCTACACCTTC. It is translated as CSATPGLANYGYTF.

J is TRBJ1-6 and V is TRBV5-1; D remains unclear. The CDR3 runs to 14 residues. The germline V and J ends were trimmed by 0 bases and 9 bases, with 10 bases remaining between them. CDR1 and CDR2 (germline): SGHRS, YFSETQ. The CDR3 DNA follows: TGCGCCAGCAGCTTGGCAGGTCAAGGTTCACCCCTCCACTTT. Protein product: CASSLAGQGSPLHF. Drawing the rest from reference TRBV5-1 and TRBJ1-6, the complete variable domain is KAGVTQTPRYLIKTRGQQVTLSCSPISGHRSVSWYQQTPGQGLQFLFEYFSETQRNKGNFPGRFSGRQFSNSRSEMNVSTLELGDSALYLCASSLAGQGSPLHFGNGTRLTVT.

This clonotype was picked up a small number of times. The rearrangement uses TRBV6-2 or TRBV6-3 and TRBJ2-3, with 7 nucleotides matching TRBD1. The CDR3 sequence is 14 residues long. The J segment lost 0 bases and the V segment lost 10 bases, leaving 7 bases of the junction unmatched. From germline, CDR1 is MNHEY and CDR2 SVGEGT. The CDR3 nucleotides are TGTGCCACCCAGGGGGACAGTAGCACAGATACGCAGTATTTT. It codes for CATQGDSSTDTQYF.

This clonotype was detected a few times. The chain carries TRBV7-9 and TRBJ2-1; 8 nucleotides line up with TRBD2. The CDR3 length is 17 residues. The germline CDR1 and CDR2 sequences are SEHNR and FQNEAQ (reference sequence). Trimming took 5 bases from V and 4 from J; bases not matched to a gene: 13. CDR3 sequence: CASSPGQHSGAYNEQFF. The CDR3 DNA follows: TGTGCCAGCAGCCCTGGACAGCATAGCGGGGCGTACAATGAGCAGTTCTTC.

This sequence joins TRBV18 and TRBJ2-7; no clear D. The length of the CDR3 is 13 residues. Germline V CDR1 and CDR2: KGHSH, LQKENI. V dropped 4 bases and J dropped 3 bases, with 10 bases sitting between them. The CDR3 reads CASSQALNYEQYV. The CDR3 region has the DNA TGTGCCAGCTCACAGGCCCTTAACTACGAGCAGTACGTC.

The genes are TRBV7-9 and TRBJ2-5, with 7 bases identical to TRBD2. Per the germline V gene, CDR1 is SEHNR and CDR2 is FQNEAQ (reference sequence). The V gene end was trimmed by 5 bases and the J gene end by 5 bases; junction bases not matched to a gene: 8. CDR3 length equals 14 residues. The CDR3 protein is CASSSGTSPETQYF. The CDR3 DNA reads TGTGCCAGCAGCAGCGGGACTTCACCGGAGACCCAGTACTTC.

The sample holds a few counts of this clonotype. This rearrangement joins TRBV28 to TRBJ2-5; 7 positions match TRBD1. Trimming at V came to 6 bases and at J to 4 bases, leaving 5 bases not matched to a gene. The CDR3 covers 13 residues. Germline V CDR1 and CDR2: MDHEN, SYDVKM. The CDR3 loop reads CASRQQGLETQYF. The CDR3 region has the DNA TGTGCCAGCAGACAACAGGGGCTAGAGACCCAGTACTTC.

There are many counts of this clonotype. The chain uses TRBV24-1 and TRBJ2-5; 8 bases line up with TRBD1. This CDR3 is 14 amino acids long. V lost 6 bases and J lost 4; bases outside the gene matches: 6. The germline CDR1 and CDR2 sequences are KGHDR and SFDVKD. The CDR3 DNA reads TGTGCCACCAGTAAGGACAGGGCGGGAGAGACCCAGTACTTC. Its translation is CATSKDRAGETQYF.

V is TRBV5-1 and J is TRBJ1-1; D gene unclear. This CDR3 is built from 14 residues. Between the trimmed V and J ends, which lost 2 bases and 1 base, there was a span of 9 bases. Germline CDR1 reads SGHRS; CDR2 reads YFSETQ. Here the CDR3 reads CASSFYNSNTEAFF. CDR3 in DNA: TGCGCCAGCAGCTTCTACAATTCGAACACTGAAGCTTTCTTT.